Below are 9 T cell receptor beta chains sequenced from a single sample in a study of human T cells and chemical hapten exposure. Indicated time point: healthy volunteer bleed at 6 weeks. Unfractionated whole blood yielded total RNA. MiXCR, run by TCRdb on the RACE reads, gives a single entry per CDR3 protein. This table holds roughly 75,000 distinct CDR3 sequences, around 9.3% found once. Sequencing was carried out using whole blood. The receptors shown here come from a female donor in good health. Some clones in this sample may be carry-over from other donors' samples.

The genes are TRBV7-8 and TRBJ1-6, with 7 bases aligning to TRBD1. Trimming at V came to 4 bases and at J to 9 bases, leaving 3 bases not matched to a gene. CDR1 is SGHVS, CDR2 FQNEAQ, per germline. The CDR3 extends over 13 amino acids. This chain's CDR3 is CASSSSGGSPLHF. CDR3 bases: TGTGCCAGCAGCTCATCAGGGGGTTCACCCCTCCACTTT.

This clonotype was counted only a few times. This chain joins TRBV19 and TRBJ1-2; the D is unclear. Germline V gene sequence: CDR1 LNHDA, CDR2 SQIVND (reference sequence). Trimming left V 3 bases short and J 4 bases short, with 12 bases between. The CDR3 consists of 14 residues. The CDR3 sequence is CASSMLGSRYGYTF. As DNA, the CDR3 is TGTGCCAGTAGTATGTTAGGCTCTCGCTATGGCTACACCTTC.

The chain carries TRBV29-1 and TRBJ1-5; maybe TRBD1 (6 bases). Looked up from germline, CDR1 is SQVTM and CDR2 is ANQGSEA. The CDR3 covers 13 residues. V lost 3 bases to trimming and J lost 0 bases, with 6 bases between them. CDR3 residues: CSVEDSSNQPQHF. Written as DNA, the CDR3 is TGCAGCGTTGAGGACAGTAGCAATCAGCCCCAGCATTTT.

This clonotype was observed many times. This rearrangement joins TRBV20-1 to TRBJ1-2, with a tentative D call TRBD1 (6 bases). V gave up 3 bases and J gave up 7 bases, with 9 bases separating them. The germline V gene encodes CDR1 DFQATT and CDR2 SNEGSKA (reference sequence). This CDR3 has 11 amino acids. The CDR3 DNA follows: TGCAGTGCTAGGGGGGGGCCTGGCTACACCTTC. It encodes CSARGGPGYTF.

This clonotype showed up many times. Written as DNA, the CDR3 is TGTGCCAGCAGTTTGGGGCAGATCGGCAATCAGCCCCAGCATTTT. Its translation: CASSLGQIGNQPQHF. The V and J genes are TRBV27 and TRBJ1-5, with D possibly matching TRBD1 (5 bases). The V gene lost 3 bases and the J gene lost 2 bases, with 11 bases spanning the gap. The CDR3 extends over 15 amino acids. CDR1 and CDR2 from the germline V gene are MNHEY and SMNVEV (reference sequence).

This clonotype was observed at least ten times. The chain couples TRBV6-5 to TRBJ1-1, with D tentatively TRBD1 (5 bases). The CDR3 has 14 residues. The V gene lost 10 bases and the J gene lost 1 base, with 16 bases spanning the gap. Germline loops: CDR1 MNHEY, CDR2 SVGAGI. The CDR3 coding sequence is TGTGCCACCGCGGTGGGGGGATCGAACACTGAAGCTTTCTTT. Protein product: CATAVGGSNTEAFF.

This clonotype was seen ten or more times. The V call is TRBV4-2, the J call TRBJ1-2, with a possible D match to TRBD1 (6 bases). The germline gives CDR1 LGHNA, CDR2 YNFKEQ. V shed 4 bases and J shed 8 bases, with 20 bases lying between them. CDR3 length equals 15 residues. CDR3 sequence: CASSPEEGGINGYTF. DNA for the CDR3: TGTGCCAGCAGCCCAGAAGAGGGGGGAATTAACGGCTACACCTTC.

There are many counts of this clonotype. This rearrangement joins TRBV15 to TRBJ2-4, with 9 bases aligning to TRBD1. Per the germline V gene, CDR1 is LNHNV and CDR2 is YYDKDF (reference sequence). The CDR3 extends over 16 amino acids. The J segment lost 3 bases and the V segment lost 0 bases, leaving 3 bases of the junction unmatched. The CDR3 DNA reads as TGTGCCACCAGCAGAGAGTCGACAGGGGGCAAAAACATTCAGTACTTC. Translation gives CATSRESTGGKNIQYF.

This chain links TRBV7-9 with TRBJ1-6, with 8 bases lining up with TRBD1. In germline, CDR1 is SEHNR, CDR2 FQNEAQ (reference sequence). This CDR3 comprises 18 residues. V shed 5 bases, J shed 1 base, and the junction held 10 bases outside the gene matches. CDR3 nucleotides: TGTGCCAGCAGCCCAACAGGGGGAAGCTTTTCCTATAATTCACCCCTCCACTTT. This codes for CASSPTGGSFSYNSPLHF.